These 19 T cell receptor beta chains were all obtained from the same sample, sequenced in a study of graft-versus-host responses after intestinal transplantation (dated by TCRdb to 2020 to 2023). Library prep was done by the immunoSEQ multiplex PCR assay. TCRdb's version of the immuneACCESS table is confined to in-frame rearrangements and falls short of the full clone set. An unresolved V gene accounts for under half of the shortfall where checked; the remainder is of unknown origin. Across this sample there are under 100,000 clones, with around 90% seen only once. The ten top clones hold more than 15% of the sample. Sequenced material: PBMCs, taken about 460 days after intestinal transplant. These receptors were collected from a human patient who received an intestinal transplant, so some T cells may come from the graft donor.

The V and J genes are TRBV19 and TRBJ1-1; a weak D match, TRBD1 (5 bases). Per germline, CDR1 LNHDA and CDR2 SQIVND (reference sequence). This CDR3 comprises 13 residues. The ends were cut back, 3 bases at V and 4 bases at J, with 9 bases in the middle. CDR3 sequence reads: CASSIEGFTEAFF. CDR3 coding DNA: TGTGCCAGTAGTATCGAGGGGTTCACTGAAGCTTTCTTT.

This clone came up once. The V gene is TRBV6-4, the J gene TRBJ1-1, with 7 bases matching TRBD1. J was trimmed by 6 bases and V by 5 bases; bases with no gene match: 6. Germline CDR1 is MRHNA and CDR2 is SNTAGT. CDR3 size: 13 residues. DNA of the CDR3: TGTGCCAGCAGTACAGGGGAAGAGGCTGAAGCTTTCTTT. This gives the protein CASSTGEEAEAFF.

The count of this clone is one. This chain connects TRBV7-9 to TRBJ2-1; D unresolved. The CDR3 sequence is 15 residues long. V was trimmed by 5 bases and J by 4 bases, leaving 15 bases between them. The germline gives CDR1 SEHNR, CDR2 FQNEAQ (reference sequence). CDR3 sequence (DNA): TGTGCCAGCAGCCCGCATACGTCACGATACAATGAGCAGTTCTTC. Amino acid sequence: CASSPHTSRYNEQFF.

The chain employs TRBV19 and TRBJ2-7; 10 bases are shared with TRBD1. This CDR3 is built from 14 residues. Germline trimming cut 8 bases from V and 4 bases from J; bases unmatched to any gene: 8. The V gene's germline CDR1 is LNHDA and CDR2 SQIVND (reference sequence). CDR3 protein: CASSWGTGAYEQYF. As DNA, the CDR3 is TGTGCCAGTTCCTGGGGGACAGGGGCTTACGAGCAGTACTTC.

The chain employs TRBV29-1 and TRBJ1-2, with D perhaps matching TRBD1 (5 bases). The CDR3 consists of 14 residues. Germline-derived CDR1 and CDR2 are SQVTM and ANQGSEA. V was shortened by 3 bases and J by 4 bases, with 15 bases between the two germline ends. CDR3 nucleotides: TGCAGCGTTGAGGGTATCGGGGGGACCTATGGCTACACCTTC. Translated, it gives CSVEGIGGTYGYTF.

This clone was seen just once. The J gene is TRBJ1-1, the V gene TRBV9, with 7 bases matching TRBD1. Per germline, CDR1 SGDLS and CDR2 YYNGEE. Trimming removed 0 bases from V and 3 bases from J; junction bases left unmatched: 5. This CDR3 has 15 residues. The CDR3 protein is CASSVGQGGHTEAFF. In nucleotides, the CDR3 is TGTGCCAGCAGCGTAGGGCAGGGGGGTCACACTGAAGCTTTCTTT.

The chain joins TRBV18 to TRBJ2-5; possible D gene TRBD2, 6 bases. The CDR3 consists of 15 residues. V lost 5 bases and J lost 1, with 14 bases in between. Germline CDR1 KGHSH, CDR2 LQKENI. The DNA of the CDR3 is TGTGCCAGCTCATCCATCCGGGACTCCCAAGAGACCCAGTACTTC. This sequence encodes CASSSIRDSQETQYF.

The chain couples TRBV2 to TRBJ2-3; TRBD2 agrees at 8 bases. CDR3 length: 15 amino acids. The V gene end was trimmed by 5 bases and the J gene end by 2 bases; junction bases not matched to a gene: 6. Per germline, CDR1 SNHLY and CDR2 FYNNEI. DNA for the CDR3: TGTGCCAGCAGTTATGGGCGGGGGGACACAGATACGCAGTATTTT. Its translation is CASSYGRGDTDTQYF.

V gene TRBV2 combines with J gene TRBJ1-2; D gene ambiguous. V lost 9 bases and J lost 8, with 16 bases in between. CDR1 is SNHLY and CDR2 is FYNNEI in the germline V gene. The CDR3 runs 12 residues. This CDR3 reads CASPTAVLGYTF. CDR3 nucleotide sequence: TGTGCCAGTCCGACGGCCGTGTTGGGCTACACCTTC. The full variable domain, with the rest looked up from reference TRBV2 and TRBJ1-2, is EPEVTQTPSHQVTQMGQEVILRCVPISNHLYFYWYRQILGQKVEFLVSFYNNEISEKSEIFDDQFSVERPDGSNFTLKIRSTKLEDSAMYFCASPTAVLGYTFGSGTRLTVV.

The chain recombines TRBV7-8 with TRBJ2-3; maybe TRBD1 (5 bases). The CDR3 runs to 15 residues. The germline V gene has CDR1 SGHVS and CDR2 FQNEAQ. V gave up 1 base and J gave up 1 base, with 9 bases separating them. The CDR3 region is CASSLGQGGTDTQYF. The CDR3 DNA is TGTGCCAGCAGCTTAGGCCAAGGGGGCACAGATACGCAGTATTTT. Full variable domain (rest looked up from reference TRBV7-8 and TRBJ2-3): GAGVSQSPRYKVAKRGQDVALRCDPISGHVSLFWYQQALGQGPEFLTYFQNEAQLDKSGLPSDRFFAERPEGSVSTLKIQRTQQEDSAVYLCASSLGQGGTDTQYFGPGTRLTVL.

The chain has TRBV13 and TRBJ2-1; D is tentatively TRBD1 or TRBD2 (5 bases each). Germline CDR1 PRHDT, CDR2 FYEKMQ (reference sequence). V gave up 5 bases and J gave up 2 bases, with 16 bases separating them. There are 16 residues in the CDR3. The CDR3 spells CASSRPGATAYNEQFF. CDR3 DNA: TGTGCCAGCAGCCGACCCGGGGCTACCGCCTACAATGAGCAGTTCTTC. The whole variable domain, filled in from reference TRBV13 and TRBJ2-1, reads AAGVIQSPRHLIKEKRETATLKCYPIPRHDTVYWYQQGPGQDPQFLISFYEKMQSDKGSIPDRFSAQQFSDYHSELNMSSLELGDSALYFCASSRPGATAYNEQFFGPGTRLTVL.

The J gene is TRBJ2-5, the V gene TRBV1; the D call in the table, TRBD1, was not verified against the DNA. The end of the DNA fits TRBJ2-7 better, so the J call may be wrong. TRBV1 is tagged as a pseudogene. There are 12 residues in the CDR3. The CDR3 reads CTSPTGAYEQYF. CDR3 sequence (DNA): TGCACCAGCCCCACAGGCGCGTACGAGCAGTACTTC.

This clone was observed a single time. This rearrangement joins TRBV25-1 to TRBJ1-2; 7 bases are a match to TRBD1. The CDR3 length is 13 residues. J lost 6 bases, V lost 8 bases, and 9 bases had no gene match. The germline V gene has CDR1 MGHDK and CDR2 SYGVNS. The CDR3 DNA follows: TGTGCCAGCTTATCCCGGGACAGAGATGGCTACACCTTC. Protein sequence: CASLSRDRDGYTF.

J is TRBJ2-5 and V is TRBV6-5; D not certain. The J call is doubtful: the DNA matches TRBJ2-7 better. Germline CDR1 reads MNHEY; CDR2 reads SVGAGI. CDR3 length equals 14 residues. CDR3 bases: TGTGCCAGCAGTTATAGGTCGGACTCCTACGAGCAGTACTTC. It encodes CASSYRSDSYEQYF.

The chain employs TRBV15 and TRBJ2-5; 9 nucleotides line up with TRBD1. CDR1 and CDR2 from the germline V gene are LNHNV and YYDKDF (reference sequence). Trimming cost V 1 base and J 5 bases; bases outside gene matches: 8. The CDR3 runs to 16 residues. The CDR3 DNA reads TGTGCCACCAGCAGAGGGGGACAGGGAGTTGGGGAGACCCAGTACTTC. Translating gives CATSRGGQGVGETQYF. Full variable domain (outside the CDR3, taken from reference TRBV15 and TRBJ2-5): DAMVIQNPRYQVTQFGKPVTLSCSQTLNHNVMYWYQQKSSQAPKLLFHYYDKDFNNEADTPDNFQSRRPNTSFCFLDIRSPGLGDTAMYLCATSRGGQGVGETQYFGPGTRLLVL.

The chain carries TRBV11-3 and TRBJ1-1; tentatively, D is TRBD1 (6 bases). Germline V CDR1 and CDR2: SGHNT, YENEEA. The CDR3 runs 15 residues. V gave up 5 bases and J gave up 1 base, with 14 bases separating them. The CDR3: CASSPGGRRNTEAFF. CDR3 sequence (DNA): TGTGCCAGCAGCCCCGGGGGCAGGCGGAACACTGAAGCTTTCTTT.

The chain employs TRBV7-8 and TRBJ2-5; a possible D gene is TRBD2 (7 bases). CDR3 length: 15 amino acids. CDR1 and CDR2 from the germline V gene are SGHVS and FQNEAQ. V lost 3 bases, J lost 4 bases, and 15 bases lay in between. The CDR3 region is CASSFFVGGRETQYF. The DNA of the CDR3 is TGTGCCAGCAGCTTCTTCGTCGGGGGGCGAGAGACCCAGTACTTC.

This clone was seen a few times. The chain combines TRBV19 with TRBJ2-2, with no clear D. Germline V gene lookup returns CDR1 LNHDA and CDR2 SQIVND (reference sequence). The CDR3 has 12 amino acids. Trimming stripped 7 bases from V and 11 bases from J, with 14 bases between. CDR3: CASTRDGFELFF. CDR3 bases: TGTGCCAGTACACGTGACGGGTTTGAGCTGTTTTTT.

On this clone: The sample carries other DNA sequences with the same CDR3. The rearrangement joins TRBV5-1 to TRBJ2-1; 7 bases map to TRBD1. The CDR3 contains 13 residues. The germline V gene encodes CDR1 SGHRS and CDR2 YFSETQ. Trimming at V came to 3 bases and at J to 3 bases, leaving 0 bases not matched to a gene. CDR3 region: CASSWDSYNEQFF. CDR3 DNA sequence: TGCGCCAGCAGCTGGGACAGCTACAATGAGCAGTTCTTC.